One and the same sample provided the 19 T cell receptor beta chains below, sequenced in a study of CD8 T cells in Susac syndrome. RNA amounts of roughly 0.5 to 1 ug underwent reverse transcription with random hexamers. TCRdb recomputed calls from the immunoSEQ multiplex PCR reads with MiXCR, one row per CDR3 protein. The table shows a few hundred thousand distinct CDR3 sequences, with approximately 90% occurring only once. The sample taken for sequencing was CD8+ T cells from PBMCs. These TCRs come from a human donor with multiple sclerosis.

This clonotype is a singleton in its sample. This chain uses TRBV20-1 with TRBJ2-5, with 7 bases matching TRBD2. The germline V gene has CDR1 DFQATT and CDR2 SNEGSKA (reference sequence). The CDR3 spans 15 residues. V was clipped by 0 bases and J by 2 bases; unmatched bases: 6. CDR3 region: CSARDLWREQETQYF. The CDR3 nucleotides are TGCAGTGCTAGAGATTTGTGGCGGGAGCAAGAGACCCAGTACTTC.

The chain is built from TRBV19 and TRBJ2-1; D tentatively reads TRBD1 or TRBD2 (7 bases each). Germline CDR1 LNHDA, CDR2 SQIVND (reference sequence). This CDR3 comprises 14 residues. V dropped 5 bases and J dropped 8 bases, with 16 bases sitting between them. The CDR3 is CASSQGEGRDEQFF. The CDR3 nucleotides are TGTGCCAGTAGTCAGGGGGAGGGCCGCGATGAGCAGTTCTTC.

The V and J genes are TRBV5-1 and TRBJ1-1; perhaps TRBD1 as D (6 bases). The germline V gene encodes CDR1 SGHRS and CDR2 YFSETQ. This CDR3 is 14 amino acids long. Trimming removed 5 bases at V and 4 bases at J, with 15 bases between. The DNA of the CDR3 is TGCGCCAGCAGTGACCCCGGGGGCGGCACTGAAGCTTTCTTT. This sequence encodes CASSDPGGGTEAFF.

This clonotype was observed once. CDR3 sequence reads: CASSQVFGGMAEAFF. The CDR3 nucleotides read TGTGCCAGCAGCCAAGTTTTCGGGGGGATGGCTGAAGCTTTCTTT. The rearrangement links TRBV14 to TRBJ1-1; D is perhaps TRBD1 (5 bases). This CDR3 is built from 15 residues. With 1 base removed from V and 6 bases from J, the gap between germline ends came to 15 bases. From germline, CDR1 is SGHDN and CDR2 FVKESK.

This sequence joins TRBV7-9 and TRBJ1-1; D unresolved. With 0 bases removed from V and 8 bases from J, the gap between germline ends came to 7 bases. Germline V lookup: CDR1 SEHNR, CDR2 FQNEAQ (reference sequence). The CDR3 runs to 12 residues. CDR3 DNA sequence: TGTGCCAGCAGCTTAGCGGTGGAAGAAGCTTTCTTT. Its protein is CASSLAVEEAFF.

The rearrangement uses TRBV25-1 and TRBJ2-1; D is unresolved. The CDR3 is 11 residues long. Germline V lookup: CDR1 MGHDK, CDR2 SYGVNS. Trimming took 9 bases from V and 10 from J, leaving 13 bases between them. CDR3 in amino acids: CASGTIGEQFF. DNA of the CDR3: TGTGCCAGTGGTACCATAGGGGAGCAGTTCTTC. The variable domain in full, with the rest retrieved from reference TRBV25-1 and TRBJ2-1, is EADIYQTPRYLVIGTGKKITLECSQTMGHDKMYWYQQDPGMELHLIHYSYGVNSTEKGDLSSESTVSRIRTEHFPLTLESARPSHTSQYLCASGTIGEQFFGPGTRLTVL.

The chain uses TRBV4-1 and TRBJ2-1, with 8 bases fitting TRBD2. This CDR3 has 15 residues. Germline loops: CDR1 MGHRA, CDR2 YSYEKL. After removal of 5 bases from V and 6 bases from J, the junction contained 9 bases not matched to a gene. This CDR3 is CASSSLAGRGNEQFF. For the CDR3, the DNA is TGCGCCAGCAGCTCCCTAGCGGGCCGCGGCAATGAGCAGTTCTTC.

The rearrangement joins TRBV5-1 to TRBJ2-5; TRBD2 agrees at 7 bases. The CDR3 extends over 13 amino acids. V dropped 4 bases and J dropped 3; count of bases not matched to a gene: 3. CDR1 SGHRS and CDR2 YFSETQ come from the germline V gene. In DNA, the CDR3 is TGCGCCAGCAGCCGGGAGGAGGAAGAGACCCAGTACTTC. Residues: CASSREEEETQYF.

The chain carries TRBV4-1 and TRBJ2-7; possibly TRBD1 for D (6 bases). Germline CDR1 and CDR2: MGHRA and YSYEKL. Trimming removed 1 base at V and 2 bases at J, with 21 bases between. The CDR3 has 18 residues. CDR3 sequence reads: CASSQAGVTVLKAYEQYF. CDR3 sequence (DNA): TGCGCCAGCAGCCAAGCAGGGGTGACAGTCCTAAAGGCCTACGAGCAGTACTTC.

In this sample, this clonotype turned up a few times. V gene TRBV12-3 or TRBV12-4 combines with J gene TRBJ1-3; maybe TRBD1 (5 bases). The CDR3 extends over 14 amino acids. Deletions cut 5 bases from V and 4 bases from J, with 12 bases between. CDR3 nucleotides: TGTGCCAGCAGTCTCCAGGGTCCCGGAAACACCATATATTTT. Translated, it gives CASSLQGPGNTIYF.

V usage is TRBV4-1 and J usage is TRBJ2-7, with unresolved D. V lost 4 bases and J lost 0, with 16 bases in between. The CDR3 is 16 amino acids. CDR1 and CDR2 from the germline V gene are MGHRA and YSYEKL. The CDR3 here is CASSPKMTLPSYEQYF. The CDR3 DNA is TGCGCCAGCAGCCCCAAGATGACACTCCCCTCCTACGAGCAGTACTTC.

This clonotype occurred a few times. The chain is built from TRBV29-1 and TRBJ1-1; 7 bases fit TRBD1. Germline CDR1 is SQVTM and CDR2 is ANQGSEA. This CDR3 is 14 amino acids long. V trimming: 3 bases; J trimming: 2 bases; junction bases outside the gene matches: 6. The chain's CDR3 is CSVDPRGANTEAFF. The DNA for the CDR3 is TGCAGCGTTGACCCCAGGGGGGCCAACACTGAAGCTTTCTTT.

The chain recombines TRBV12-3 or TRBV12-4 with TRBJ1-5; a weak D match, TRBD1 (6 bases). This CDR3 contains 14 residues. V lost 6 bases, J lost 0 bases, and 9 bases lay in between. CDR3 nucleotide sequence: TGTGCCAGCAGAGGGACATCTAGCAATCAGCCCCAGCATTTT. As protein: CASRGTSSNQPQHF.

This chain uses TRBV5-1 with TRBJ1-4; 7 bases line up with TRBD1. The CDR3 spans 15 residues. The germline V gene encodes CDR1 SGHRS and CDR2 YFSETQ. The V and J ends lost 4 bases and 4 bases, in that order; junction bases with no gene match: 7. The CDR3: CASSTGTDLNEKLFF. The DNA of the CDR3 is TGCGCCAGCAGCACCGGGACAGACCTTAATGAAAAACTGTTTTTT.

The rearrangement links TRBV24-1 to TRBJ1-5, with unresolved D. The length of the CDR3 is 14 residues. Germline V gives CDR1 KGHDR, CDR2 SFDVKD. V dropped 4 bases and J dropped 6 bases, with 12 bases sitting between them. CDR3 protein: CATSDSDPGQPQHF. The CDR3 nucleotides are TGTGCCACCAGTGACTCGGACCCGGGTCAGCCCCAGCATTTT.

This clonotype was recorded once. The chain uses TRBV12-3 or TRBV12-4 and TRBJ2-1; D possibly uses TRBD1 or TRBD2 (5 bases each). Trimming removed 5 bases at V and 15 bases at J, with 20 bases between. The CDR3 sequence is 13 residues long. CDR3 amino acids: CASSNPGTRDGFF. The CDR3 DNA reads as TGTGCCAGCAGTAACCCCGGGACCCGAGACGGGTTCTTC.

This chain connects TRBV3-1 to TRBJ2-3, with 9 positions matching TRBD1. Per germline, CDR1 LGHDT and CDR2 YNNKEL (reference sequence). The ends lost 4 bases at V and 4 bases at J; junction bases unmatched: 9. The CDR3 consists of 16 residues. CDR3 amino acids: CASSRRTGETADTQYF. The CDR3 DNA follows: TGTGCCAGCAGCCGACGGACAGGGGAGACCGCAGATACGCAGTATTTT.

V and J are TRBV25-1 and TRBJ2-2; D gene ambiguous. Trimming left V 7 bases short and J 6 bases short, with 12 bases between. Germline V lookup: CDR1 MGHDK, CDR2 SYGVNS. The CDR3 extends over 13 amino acids. The DNA of the CDR3 is TGTGCCAGCACATCAGGCGGACCCGGGGAGCTGTTTTTT. Translated: CASTSGGPGELFF.

J is TRBJ2-1 and V is TRBV7-8, with D perhaps matching TRBD1 (6 bases). This CDR3 has 15 residues. Germline CDR1 is SGHVS and CDR2 is FQNEAQ. V was cut by 3 bases and J by 2 bases, with 11 bases left in between. The CDR3 here is CASSFGRGPYNEQFF. The CDR3 bases are TGTGCCAGCAGCTTCGGCAGGGGCCCCTACAATGAGCAGTTCTTC.